A single sample is the source of the 19 T cell receptor beta chains below, sequenced in a study of shared clonotypes between healthy human individuals. Profiling relied on immunoSEQ multiplex PCR, and the TCRdb table lists in-frame clones only, not all of them. The sample consists of around 500,000 clones, 75% to 85% of them appearing once. Sequencing used PBMCs. These receptors all stem from a woman aged 35 to 49 in good health. Some clones in this sample may be carry-over from other donors' samples.

This clone was observed a handful of times. The V gene is TRBV6-5, the J gene TRBJ2-7, with D tentatively TRBD1 (6 bases). Trimming removed 6 bases from V and 5 bases from J, with 8 bases in between. The CDR3 is made up of 11 amino acids. CDR1 is MNHEY and CDR2 is SVGAGI in the germline V gene. The CDR3: CASSRQDEQYF. The CDR3 nucleotides read TGTGCCAGCAGCAGACAGGACGAGCAGTACTTC.

The chain recombines TRBV9 with TRBJ2-5; 8 nucleotides align to TRBD2. The germline V gene encodes CDR1 SGDLS and CDR2 YYNGEE. Trimming took 0 bases from V and 4 from J; bases not matched to a gene: 8. The length of the CDR3 is 16 residues. The CDR3 DNA sequence: TGTGCCAGCAGCGTAGTTGGTAGCGGGATATCAGAGACCCAGTACTTC. This gives the protein CASSVVGSGISETQYF.

The genes are TRBV14 and TRBJ2-1; D might be TRBD2 (5 bases). Between the trimmed V and J ends, which lost 3 bases and 6 bases, there was a span of 12 bases. CDR3 length equals 14 residues. Looked up from germline, CDR1 is SGHDN and CDR2 is FVKESK. The CDR3 here is CASSQNIAFNEQFF. CDR3 bases: TGTGCCAGCAGCCAGAACATAGCGTTCAATGAGCAGTTCTTC.

This sequence joins TRBV6-5 and TRBJ2-5; D uncertain. CDR1 MNHEY and CDR2 SVGAGI come from the germline V gene. The germline V and J ends were trimmed by 6 bases and 1 base, with 12 bases remaining between them. The CDR3 spans 14 residues. As DNA, the CDR3 is TGTGCCAGCAGACAGAGTCCGGGCCAAGAGACCCAGTACTTC. Its protein is CASRQSPGQETQYF.

The chain couples TRBV15 to TRBJ1-3; D unclear. The CDR3 is made up of 14 amino acids. Germline CDR1 is LNHNV and CDR2 is YYDKDF (reference sequence). The ends were cut back, 4 bases at V and 5 bases at J, with 12 bases in the middle. The CDR3 DNA reads as TGTGCCACCAGCACCCTGGCGGAACGAAACACCATATATTTT. Its translation: CATSTLAERNTIYF.

This clone has more than one count but fewer than ten. The DNA of the CDR3 is TGTGCCAGCAGTTTAGGGACAGCCTATGGCTACACCTTC. This gives the protein CASSLGTAYGYTF. The V and J genes are TRBV27 and TRBJ1-2; 7 bases line up with TRBD1. The CDR3 contains 13 residues. Germline V CDR1 and CDR2: MNHEY, SMNVEV (reference sequence). V shed 2 bases, J shed 4 bases, and the junction held 1 base outside the gene matches.

This clone was seen a handful of times. This rearrangement joins TRBV6-1 to TRBJ1-6; TRBD1 aligns across 9 bases. V trimming: 4 bases; J trimming: 8 bases; junction bases outside the gene matches: 6. This CDR3 is 15 amino acids long. Per germline, CDR1 MNHNS and CDR2 SASEGT. CDR3 in DNA: TGTGCCAGCAGTGTCTCTAACAGGGGGCATTCACCCCTCCACTTT. Its translation: CASSVSNRGHSPLHF.

A remark on this clone: The same CDR3 arises from other DNA sequences in this sample as well. J is TRBJ1-1 and V is TRBV18; 7 bases line up with TRBD1. V lost 3 bases, J lost 1 base, and 5 bases stayed unmatched. Germline loops: CDR1 KGHSH, CDR2 LQKENI. There are 15 residues in the CDR3. CDR3 bases: TGTGCCAGCTCACCCCAGGGGGGGGAGAACACTGAAGCTTTCTTT. It translates to CASSPQGGENTEAFF.

The chain couples TRBV30 to TRBJ1-1; D remains ambiguous. Trimming took off 0 bases at V and 4 bases at J, with 9 bases between the two ends. There are 13 residues in the CDR3. CDR1 and CDR2 (germline): GTSNPN, SVGIG (reference sequence). The CDR3 sequence is CAWSVRFGTEAFF. The CDR3, as DNA: TGTGCCTGGAGTGTACGCTTTGGCACTGAAGCTTTCTTT. The variable domain in full, completed from reference TRBV30 and TRBJ1-1, reads SQTIHQWPATLVQPVGSPLSLECTVEGTSNPNLYWYRQAAGRGLQLLFYSVGIGQISSEVPQNLSASRPQDRQFILSSKKLLLSDSGFYLCAWSVRFGTEAFFGQGTRLTVV.

This clone was counted between two and nine times. The chain joins TRBV4-1 to TRBJ2-5; the match to TRBD2 covers 7 bases. Germline assignment: CDR1 MGHRA and CDR2 YSYEKL. The trim removed 3 bases at V and 4 bases at J, leaving 14 bases unmatched. The CDR3 consists of 17 residues. CDR3 sequence (DNA): TGCGCCAGCAGCCAGGGCCGAGCGGGGACCGTTGGAGAGACCCAGTACTTC. This sequence encodes CASSQGRAGTVGETQYF.

The chain is built from TRBV11-3 and TRBJ2-2; D not resolved. Deletions cut 2 bases from V and 2 bases from J, with 3 bases between. The CDR3 is 13 residues long. Germline-derived CDR1 and CDR2 are SGHNT and YENEEA. The CDR3 sequence is CASSLSNTGELFF. Here the CDR3 DNA reads TGTGCCAGCAGCTTAAGTAACACCGGGGAGCTGTTTTTT.

This clone has a count of ten or more. This chain uses TRBV27 with TRBJ2-7; 9 nucleotides line up with TRBD1. With V trimmed by 6 bases and J by 0 bases, 6 bases remained unmatched. CDR1 is MNHEY and CDR2 is SMNVEV in the germline V gene (reference sequence). The CDR3 is 15 residues long. CDR3 in DNA: TGTGCCAGCAGGCTCGGGACAGGGAGCTCCTACGAGCAGTACTTC. This translates into CASRLGTGSSYEQYF.

The rearrangement joins TRBV7-6 to TRBJ2-3; D possibly corresponds to TRBD2 (6 bases). CDR1 and CDR2 (germline): SGHVS, FNYEAQ. The CDR3 consists of 15 residues. Trimming stripped 1 base from V and 2 bases from J, with 10 bases between. The DNA of the CDR3 is TGTGCCAGCAGCTTAGACGGGAGACCCACAGATACGCAGTATTTT. Protein sequence: CASSLDGRPTDTQYF.

The genes are TRBV7-3 and TRBJ2-1; 9 nucleotides line up with TRBD2. Germline V gene data show CDR1 as SGHTA and CDR2 as FQGTGA. The CDR3 is 13 residues long. Trimming removed 5 bases from V and 8 bases from J; junction bases left unmatched: 4. DNA of the CDR3: TGTGCCAGCAGCACCCGGACTAGCGATGAGCAGTTCTTC. Protein sequence: CASSTRTSDEQFF.

This clone was seen many times. The chain links TRBV18 to TRBJ1-2, with D possibly matching TRBD1 (5 bases). This CDR3 has 15 residues. Germline V gene lookup returns CDR1 KGHSH and CDR2 LQKENI. Between the trimmed V and J ends, which lost 3 bases and 5 bases, there was a span of 16 bases. The CDR3 DNA is TGTGCCAGCTCACCGTCCCGGGAATGGGGGTATGGCTACACCTTC. Translating gives CASSPSREWGYGYTF. Together with reference TRBV18 and TRBJ1-2, the CDR3 gives the full variable domain: NAGVMQNPRHLVRRRGQEARLRCSPMKGHSHVYWYRQLPEEGLKFMVYLQKENIIDESGMPKERFSAEFPKEGPSILRIQQVVRGDSAAYFCASSPSREWGYGYTFGSGTRLTVV.

The genes are TRBV7-3 and TRBJ2-2; 9 nucleotides line up with TRBD2. Germline V gives CDR1 SGHTA, CDR2 FQGTGA. V lost 5 bases, J lost 4 bases, and 17 bases stayed unmatched. There are 19 residues in the CDR3. Here the CDR3 DNA reads TGTGCCAGCAGCCTCCAGGGGACTAGCCCCACTTGGCGCACCGGGGAGCTGTTTTTT. Protein: CASSLQGTSPTWRTGELFF.

A few counts support this clone. The chain has TRBV7-9 and TRBJ2-1; 7 bases line up with TRBD2. CDR1 and CDR2 (germline): SEHNR, FQNEAQ (reference sequence). The CDR3 length is 15 residues. V dropped 3 bases and J dropped 1; count of bases not matched to a gene: 3. In DNA form, the CDR3 reads TGTGCCAGCAGCTTCGGGGGGACGTCCTACAATGAGCAGTTCTTC. It translates to CASSFGGTSYNEQFF. Filled out from reference TRBV7-9 and TRBJ2-1, the complete variable domain reads DTGVSQNPRHKITKRGQNVTFRCDPISEHNRLYWYRQTLGQGPEFLTYFQNEAQLEKSRLLSDRFSAERPKGSFSTLEIQRTEQGDSAMYLCASSFGGTSYNEQFFGPGTRLTVL.

J is TRBJ2-7 and V is TRBV5-1, with 7 bases fitting TRBD1. Germline lookup yields CDR1 SGHRS and CDR2 YFSETQ. The CDR3 contains 15 residues. The V segment lost 0 bases and the J segment 6 bases; nucleotides outside the gene matches: 9. Here the CDR3 DNA reads TGCGCCAGCAGCTTGGCCACAGGGGAATATTCCGAGCAGTACTTC. Translating gives CASSLATGEYSEQYF.

The rearrangement uses TRBV6-5 and TRBJ2-7; 7 bases are a match to TRBD2. Germline CDR1 MNHEY, CDR2 SVGAGI. There are 15 residues in the CDR3. The V segment lost 5 bases and the J segment 3 bases; nucleotides outside the gene matches: 10. CDR3 in amino acids: CASSPGSSGDYEQYF. Here the CDR3 DNA reads TGTGCCAGCAGTCCCGGGTCTAGCGGAGACTACGAGCAGTACTTC.